This passage covers 5 T cell receptor beta chains from one sample sequenced in a study of T cell responses to AZD1222 COVID-19 vaccine. Assay: immunoSEQ multiplex PCR; the TCRdb copy retains only in-frame clones and omits some. The table lists 80,000 to 90,000 clones, over 75% of them singletons, with roughly 4.7% in the top ten. Material: peripheral blood, obtained on day 0 of MenACWY control vaccination. The receptors come from an adult in good health.

The chain employs TRBV6-1 and TRBJ1-2, with no clear D. The germline V gene encodes CDR1 MNHNS and CDR2 SASEGT. This CDR3 is built from 17 residues. V dropped 2 bases and J dropped 5 bases, with 21 bases sitting between them. The CDR3 here is CASSELGRAEWSYGYTF. CDR3 nucleotide sequence: TGTGCCAGCAGTGAATTGGGCAGAGCTGAATGGTCTTATGGCTACACCTTC.

The chain couples TRBV12-3 or TRBV12-4 to TRBJ1-2; D is perhaps TRBD1 (5 bases). Trimming removed 11 bases at V and 2 bases at J, with 12 bases between. The CDR3 sequence is 12 residues long. CDR3 DNA: TGTGCCGGCCGGGACTTGAACTATGGCTACACCTTC. It encodes CAGRDLNYGYTF.

The rearrangement uses TRBV6-5 and TRBJ2-2; 11 nucleotides align to TRBD2. There are 15 residues in the CDR3. The trim removed 6 bases at V and 7 bases at J, leaving 7 bases unmatched. Germline lookup yields CDR1 MNHEY and CDR2 SVGAGI. CDR3 coding DNA: TGTGCCAGCAGAATAGCGGGAGGGCCTAACGGGGAGCTGTTTTTT. Translated: CASRIAGGPNGELFF.

The chain recombines TRBV27 with TRBJ2-7; maybe TRBD1 (6 bases). The CDR3 covers 12 residues. In germline, CDR1 is MNHEY, CDR2 SMNVEV (reference sequence). The ends were cut back, 8 bases at V and 5 bases at J, with 13 bases in the middle. The DNA of the CDR3 is TGTGCCAGCGGATCCTACAGGGACGAGCAGTACTTC. This gives the protein CASGSYRDEQYF.

This chain joins TRBV5-4 and TRBJ1-1; 9 positions match TRBD1. Germline V lookup: CDR1 SGHNT, CDR2 YYREEE (reference sequence). This CDR3 has 14 residues. After removal of 3 bases from V and 2 bases from J, the junction contained 2 bases not matched to a gene. The CDR3 region is CASSWGQGNTEAFF. The CDR3, as DNA: TGTGCCAGCAGCTGGGGACAGGGCAACACTGAAGCTTTCTTT.